These 15 T cell receptor beta chains share one sample of origin, sequenced in a study of cytomegalovirus exposure and HLA in healthy donors. The PCR had 60 Vbeta and 13 Jbeta primers. Sequencing was performed with immunoSEQ multiplex PCR; in TCRdb, only in-frame clones are kept and a portion is missing. The sample holds some 50,000 clones. Sequencing was performed on PBMCs. The receptors originated from a woman aged 40 to 50 in good health and CMV-seronegative.

This chain connects TRBV4-1 to TRBJ2-1; weak D call: TRBD2 (6 bases). Germline CDR1 is MGHRA and CDR2 is YSYEKL. The V end lost 0 bases, the J end lost 2 bases, and 17 bases lay between the germline ends. There are 18 residues in the CDR3. CDR3 coding DNA: TGCGCCAGCAGCCAAGAGGGATTAGCGGAAGCCCCCTACAATGAGCAGTTCTTC. Its translation: CASSQEGLAEAPYNEQFF.

This sequence joins TRBV14 and TRBJ2-5; D perhaps matches TRBD2 (5 bases). Trimming pared 1 base from V and 0 bases from J, leaving 12 bases between. This CDR3 comprises 16 residues. Germline CDR1 reads SGHDN; CDR2 reads FVKESK. The CDR3, as DNA: TGTGCCAGCAGCCAAGTGAGAGGGCAGTACCAAGAGACCCAGTACTTC. Translated: CASSQVRGQYQETQYF.

The rearrangement uses TRBV6-5 and TRBJ1-6; tentatively, D is TRBD1 (5 bases). The CDR3 sequence is 14 residues long. V was trimmed by 5 bases and J by 3 bases, leaving 8 bases between them. CDR1 MNHEY and CDR2 SVGAGI come from the germline V gene. The CDR3, as DNA: TGTGCCAGCAGTCCAGGGCTCTATAATTCACCCCTCCACTTT. This translates into CASSPGLYNSPLHF.

The chain is built from TRBV29-1 and TRBJ2-3; 8 bases match TRBD2. V shed 4 bases and J 5 bases; nucleotides not matched to a gene: 5. This CDR3 comprises 13 residues. Germline V CDR1 and CDR2: SQVTM, ANQGSEA. The CDR3 region is CSVAAGGQDTQYF. The CDR3 coding sequence is TGCAGCGTTGCGGCGGGAGGCCAAGATACGCAGTATTTT.

The chain recombines TRBV19 with TRBJ2-7, with a possible D match to TRBD1 (5 bases). The V gene's germline CDR1 is LNHDA and CDR2 SQIVND (reference sequence). V lost 4 bases to trimming and J lost 1 base, with 14 bases between them. This CDR3 region has 15 residues. CDR3 nucleotide sequence: TGTGCCAGTAGTAGCAGGGAACCGTTTTCCTACGAGCAGTACTTC. Its protein product is CASSSREPFSYEQYF.

This rearrangement joins TRBV6-5 to TRBJ1-1; no clear D gene. Germline assignment: CDR1 MNHEY and CDR2 SVGAGI. V lost 6 bases and J 4 bases, leaving 9 bases between the germline ends. This CDR3 spans 12 amino acids. CDR3 DNA sequence: TGTGCCAGCAGGCTTGAGGGCACTGAAGCTTTCTTT. It encodes CASRLEGTEAFF.

The chain carries TRBV5-1 and TRBJ2-7; 9 bases line up with TRBD1. The CDR3 consists of 14 residues. Germline CDR1 SGHRS, CDR2 YFSETQ. The junction had 4 bases not matched to a gene; V was cut back by 2 bases and J by 4 bases. This CDR3 reads CASSLQGATYEQYF. In nucleotides, the CDR3 is TGCGCCAGCAGCTTACAGGGGGCCACTTACGAGCAGTACTTC.

Details on this clone: In the same sample, other DNA sequences code for this CDR3. This chain connects TRBV27 to TRBJ2-3, with 11 bases aligning to TRBD2. The junction had 1 base not matched to a gene; V was cut back by 3 bases and J by 5 bases. Per the germline V gene, CDR1 is MNHEY and CDR2 is SMNVEV (reference sequence). The CDR3 contains 14 residues. The CDR3 loop is CASSLLAGGDTQYF. The CDR3 DNA reads TGTGCCAGCAGTTTGCTAGCGGGAGGAGATACGCAGTATTTT.

The chain carries TRBV10-2 and TRBJ2-7, with TRBD1 matching over 7 bases. V shed 8 bases, J shed 3 bases, and the junction held 1 base outside the gene matches. Germline V gene lookup returns CDR1 WSHSY and CDR2 SAAADI. The CDR3 has 11 residues. CDR3 sequence: CASYRGYEQYF. The CDR3 DNA is TGCGCCAGCTACAGGGGCTACGAGCAGTACTTC.

The V gene is TRBV6-5, the J gene TRBJ2-7, with TRBD1 matching 7 bases. V lost 3 bases, J lost 2 bases, and 10 bases stayed unmatched. There are 16 residues in the CDR3. Germline CDR1 reads MNHEY; CDR2 reads SVGAGI. DNA for the CDR3: TGTGCCAGCAGTTATTCGACAGGGTCCCTCGCCTACGAGCAGTACTTC. Encoded protein: CASSYSTGSLAYEQYF.

The chain employs TRBV5-4 and TRBJ1-4; D is uncertain. V lost 3 bases and J 6 bases, leaving 15 bases between the germline ends. The CDR3 runs to 15 residues. From germline, CDR1 is SGHNT and CDR2 YYREEE (reference sequence). This CDR3 reads CASSSSLGFDEKLFF. The CDR3 region has the DNA TGTGCCAGCAGCTCGTCGCTAGGATTTGATGAAAAACTGTTTTTT.

The V and J genes are TRBV5-1 and TRBJ2-3; 9 bases are shared with TRBD2. The CDR3 contains 19 residues. Germline V gene lookup returns CDR1 SGHRS and CDR2 YFSETQ. V shed 4 bases and J 6 bases; nucleotides not matched to a gene: 21. CDR3 in DNA: TGCGCCAGCAGCCGGCGTCGGGAAAGGGGTAGCGGGAGTACGGATACGCAGTATTTT. It codes for CASSRRRERGSGSTDTQYF.

This chain uses TRBV9 with TRBJ2-1; 9 bases match TRBD2. The CDR3 extends over 18 amino acids. V shed 0 bases, J shed 9 bases, and the junction held 16 bases outside the gene matches. Germline V CDR1 and CDR2: SGDLS, YYNGEE. The CDR3 DNA reads as TGTGCCAGCAGCGTAGCCCCAGGGGTAGCGGGAGTCCCGGGTGAGCAGTTCTTC. It translates to CASSVAPGVAGVPGEQFF.

This chain uses TRBV7-9 with TRBJ2-7, with 8 bases fitting TRBD1. J gave up 2 bases and V 5 bases, and 8 bases lay outside the gene matches. CDR1 is SEHNR and CDR2 is FQNEAQ in the germline V gene (reference sequence). There are 15 residues in the CDR3. The CDR3 DNA reads as TGTGCCAGCAGCGGCATGGACAGGGCGACCTACGAGCAGTACTTC. Translated: CASSGMDRATYEQYF.

The chain is built from TRBV28 and TRBJ1-2, with a possible D match to TRBD1 (6 bases). Looked up from germline, CDR1 is MDHEN and CDR2 is SYDVKM. V was trimmed by 2 bases and J by 5 bases, leaving 15 bases between them. The CDR3 contains 15 residues. The CDR3 here is CASSLPQGSDYGYTF. The CDR3 DNA sequence: TGTGCCAGCAGTTTACCCCAGGGGTCAGATTATGGCTACACCTTC.